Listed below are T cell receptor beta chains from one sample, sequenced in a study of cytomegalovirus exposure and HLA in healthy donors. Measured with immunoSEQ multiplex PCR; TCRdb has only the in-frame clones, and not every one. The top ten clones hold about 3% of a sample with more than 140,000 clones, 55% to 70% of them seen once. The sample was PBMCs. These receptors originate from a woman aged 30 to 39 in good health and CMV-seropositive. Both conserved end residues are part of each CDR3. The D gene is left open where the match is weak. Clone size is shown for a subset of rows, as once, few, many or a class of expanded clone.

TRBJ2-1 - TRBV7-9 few CASSLELLAQFF TGTGCCAGCAGCTTAGAGTTATTGGCGCAGTTCTTC
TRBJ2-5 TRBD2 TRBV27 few CASSGLAGGGTQYF TGTGCCAGCAGTGGCCTGGCGGGAGGAGGGACCCAGTACTTC
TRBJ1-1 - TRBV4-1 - CASSQDREKVLAFF TGCGCCAGCAGCCAAGATAGGGAGAAGGTTTTAGCTTTCTTT
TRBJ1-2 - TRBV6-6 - CASNGGADYGYTF TGTGCCAGCAATGGGGGCGCGGACTATGGCTACACCTTC
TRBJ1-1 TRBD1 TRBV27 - CASSPGTGHEAFF TGTGCCAGCAGCCCCGGGACAGGCCATGAAGCTTTCTTT
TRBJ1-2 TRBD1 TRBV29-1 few CSVKTGIGYTF TGCAGCGTAAAGACAGGGATTGGCTACACCTTC
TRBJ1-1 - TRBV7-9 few CASSGGVSAFF TGTGCCAGCAGCGGGGGGGTCTCAGCTTTCTTT
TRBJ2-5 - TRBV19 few CASSPFGGQETQYF TGTGCCAGTAGTCCCTTCGGGGGCCAAGAGACCCAGTACTTC
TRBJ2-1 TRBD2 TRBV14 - CASSHSGSRNNEQFF TGTGCCAGCAGCCATAGCGGGAGTAGGAACAATGAGCAGTTCTTC
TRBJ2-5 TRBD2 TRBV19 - CASSYRRGGKGYQETQYF TGTGCCAGTAGCTACCGGCGGGGGGGAAAGGGGTACCAAGAGACCCAGTACTTC
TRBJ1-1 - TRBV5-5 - CASSLDLTVWDTEAFF TGTGCCAGCAGCTTGGACCTTACAGTATGGGACACTGAAGCTTTCTTT
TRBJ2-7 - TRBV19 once CASSEEARYEQYF TGTGCCAGTAGTGAAGAGGCCCGTTACGAGCAGTACTTC
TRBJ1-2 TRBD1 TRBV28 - CASSRGQGSYGYTF TGTGCCAGCAGCCGGGGACAGGGAAGTTATGGCTACACCTTC
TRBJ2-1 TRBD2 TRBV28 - CAIVTSGGSYNEQFF TGTGCCATCGTGACTAGCGGGGGTTCGTACAATGAGCAGTTCTTC